The TCR beta chain under discussion was sequenced for a study of cytomegalovirus exposure and HLA in healthy donors. The germline CDR1 and CDR2 sequences are SGHAT and FQDESV (reference sequence). There are 15 residues in the CDR3. J lost 2 bases, V lost 1 base, and 4 bases had no gene match. PCR was performed using 60 Vbeta and 13 Jbeta primers. Clones were sequenced by immunoSEQ multiplex PCR, and TCRdb holds only the in-frame ones, with some missing. The sample records around 120,000 clones, roughly 65% being singletons. Sequenced input: PBMCs. The receptor was derived from a man between 40 and 49 years old in good health and CMV-seropositive. V is TRBV11-1 and J is TRBJ1-1; TRBD1 aligns across 7 bases. The CDR3 DNA sequence: TGTGCCAGCAGCTTAGGACAGGGAGGAAACACTGAAGCTTTCTTT. Translated, it gives CASSLGQGGNTEAFF. Complete variable domain (other parts from reference TRBV11-1 and TRBJ1-1): EAEVAQSPRYKITEKSQAVAFWCDPISGHATLYWYRQILGQGPELLVQFQDESVVDDSQLPKDRFSAERLKGVDSTLKIQPAELGDSAMYLCASSLGQGGNTEAFFGQGTRLTVV.